This T cell receptor beta chain is drawn from a study of blood T cell repertoires in COVID-19. The wider study: T cells, B-cell-depleted T cells, or PBMCs provided the cDNA or gDNA that served as material.

How the authors handled the data: Cell counts per sample came from amplifying reference gene primers. Libraries were prepared by immunoSEQ multiplex PCR; TCRdb keeps only in-frame clonotypes and omits some of them. V, J and clone size derive from that table, while D and trimming were established from the DNA sequence. The sample yields 250,000 to 300,000 clones, less than 90% seen once. Seattle patient enrollment occurred during active infection, with longitudinal follow-up thereafter. The germline V gene has CDR1 MNHEY and CDR2 SVGAGI. The V gene end was trimmed by 2 bases and the J gene end by 0 bases; junction bases not matched to a gene: 6. The CDR3 sequence is 16 residues long.

The sample consisted of peripheral blood. This clonotype was obtained from a woman aged 25 to 45 with COVID-19, enrolled during active disease. The chain combines TRBV6-5 with TRBJ1-2; TRBD1 matches at 7 bases. The CDR3 region has the DNA TGTGCCAGCAGTTACAATCCCGGGACAGCTAACTATGGCTACACCTTC. The encoded protein is CASSYNPGTANYGYTF.